A selection of T cell receptor beta chains follows, all from one sample in a study of blood T cell repertoires in COVID-19. The data were produced by immunoSEQ multiplex PCR, yet TCRdb's version contains in-frame clones alone and is incomplete. The sample has fewer than 200,000 clones; roughly nine tenths are singletons. The sample was peripheral blood. The source is a man between 65 and 85 years old with active or convalescent COVID-19. CDR3s include the opening cysteine and the closing phenylalanine or tryptophan.

V gene	CDR3 length	CDR3 protein
TRBV9	13	CASSRETAYGYTF
TRBV7-3	15	CASSLIRTQGETQYF
TRBV5-1	17	CASSSGNTGPPNYGYTF
TRBV9	17	CASSPTPGTSGYNEQFF
TRBV18	17	CASSPRLAQGADYGYTF
TRBV2	13	CASKGVGNEKLFF
TRBV20-1	15	CSASRTGGSADTQYF
TRBV7-3	14	CASSLGPLGAEAFF
TRBV28	17	CASSFSTAGEQNNEQFF
TRBV6-5	16	CASSYRGTASYNEQFF
TRBV5-1	15	CASSNPGGGNTEAFF
TRBV5-1	14	CASSWKGDSYEQYF
TRBV6-2/TRBV6-3	14	CASSKGQGAQPQHF
TRBV2	13	CASSEELRSPLHF
TRBV5-1	17	CASSWGLAILNTGELFF
TRBV7-8	14	CASSPQGAMDEQFF
TRBV19	14	CASSIGRRGSEAFF
TRBV4-1	15	CASSQLTATNEKLFF
TRBV10-2	12	CASTRDNSPLHF
TRBV3-1/TRBV3-2	15	CASSQGRGGPYEQYF
TRBV24-1	13	CATRGLANSAAYF
TRBV11-2	15	CASSLDPGAFYGYTF
TRBV18	15	CASSPRTANTGELFF
TRBV30	13	CAWSKDRGYEQYF
TRBV30	13	CAWRAVINYGYTF
TRBV7-2	17	CASSLGASGRARDTQYF
TRBV7-3	15	CASSPRGAITGELFF
TRBV5-1	12	CASSLQGETQYF
TRBV7-9	13	CASSLARATEAFF
TRBV5-6	13	CASSFSGAEKLFF
TRBV24-1	14	CATSRGGSTDTQYF
TRBV5-4	16	CASSPGDRVATGELFF
TRBV4-3	14	CASSQDSWGQPQHF
TRBV15	12	CATSRGGFGYTF
TRBV7-2	14	CASSTLPGGTEAFF
TRBV4-3	15	CASSPTGGYGNTIYF
TRBV6-2/TRBV6-3	16	CASIPPGRGNTGELFF
TRBV2	13	CASSLTEGEKLFF
TRBV3-1/TRBV3-2	15	CASSQDGADYYEAFF
TRBV6-2/TRBV6-3	15	CASSYFRRADYGYTF
TRBV6-4	13	CASSDNMNTEAFF
TRBV10-1	16	CASSDQGGSSYNEQFF
TRBV18	14	CASSMLTPGNTIYF
TRBV7-9	18	CASSLGRGGASLNYEQYF
TRBV5-1	15	CASSSYYLQYNEQFF
TRBV5-4	16	CASSLVGGGAGYGYTF
TRBV24-1	17	CATSDWKGFGSTDTQYF
TRBV5-4	16	CASSWEGQGLNTEAFF
TRBV19	13	CASKGSLTDTQYF
TRBV6-2/TRBV6-3	12	CASSYPPLGYTF
TRBV7-9	15	CASSPSGGSYNEQFF
TRBV28	15	CASSLGRGYTGELFF
TRBV15	17	CATSRKGRTSSGNTIYF
TRBV21-1	16	CASSKDYRGRTGELFF
TRBV14	13	CASGRQGSGGYTF
TRBV4-1	18	CASSQGWGPGQGYYEQYF
TRBV7-2	15	CASSYGTGGYNEQFF
TRBV5-1	14	CASTGLSGQETQYF
TRBV19	14	CASMSLQAGEEQFF